This T cell receptor (beta chain) stems from a study of Graves' ophthalmopathy and Graves' hyperthyroidism (dated by TCRdb to between 2017 and 2018). Study-wide context: Peripheral blood was collected at initial diagnosis, before any treatment. To tell Graves' ophthalmopathy apart from Graves' hyperthyroidism, and to predict which patients would progress to ophthalmopathy, the study relied on TCR beta repertoire signatures. In total, around 140 blood samples were TCR-sequenced: some 40 ophthalmopathy, some 75 hyperthyroidism and some 17 hyperthyroidism-to-ophthalmopathy patients. To explore V-J signatures that separate ophthalmopathy from hyperthyroidism, a discovery set of about 96 patients was enrolled, consisting of 43 with ophthalmopathy and around 60 with stable hyperthyroidism. An independent validation cohort was composed of 18 hyperthyroidism patients and about 16 patients who later progressed from hyperthyroidism to ophthalmopathy. In over 5 hyperthyroidism patients, the T-cell repertoires found in thyroid tissue were compared with those found in blood. Following sample collection, hyperthyroidism patients were given methimazole at a starting dose of 30 mg daily, and ophthalmopathy patients were given high-dose intravenous methylprednisolone. The 75 to 100 discovery patients were divided at random into training and test sets in a 7:3 ratio. Findings and caveats that apply to the study as a whole: Sample size was not statistically predetermined, and group allocation was not concealed from the investigators. Most expanded thyroid clonotypes with frequency above 0.001 were also detected in blood, suggesting blood repertoires may reflect the thyroid immune response. Ophthalmopathy was separated from stable hyperthyroidism by the 13-signature model with 87.88% sensitivity and less than 82% specificity in cross-validation and with 80%/75% in the test set. In validation, the model predicted ophthalmopathy progression with more than 70% sensitivity and roughly 72% specificity; around twelve predicted patients were CT-confirmed with GO in a median of roughly 6.8 months.

This clonotype has a count of ten or more. No cognate antigen has been identified for it. No base qualities exist here, and no much larger clone lies one base off it. The germline V gene yields MNHNS for CDR1 and SASEGT for CDR2. The CDR3 sequence holds 16 residues, the cysteine and phenylalanine included. Only the CDR3 portion is preserved as DNA: 48 bases, with reading frame beginning at the first base. Trimming removed 4 bases from V and 3 bases from J, leaving 16 bases between the germline ends. A patient counted as having stable hyperthyroidism if there was no progression to ophthalmopathy within 18 months of follow-up. Patients with hyperthyroidism were aged 18 to 65 years, had been newly diagnosed, and had a disease duration of less than 2 months. Patients with other autoimmune diseases, uncontrolled infections, pregnancy or lactation were excluded. Clinical symptoms, serum thyroxine, TRAb, thyroid ultrasound and orbital computed tomography were used for diagnosis. PBMCs were isolated from roughly 10 ml of fresh peripheral blood by Ficoll-Paque density gradient centrifugation. Total RNA was extracted using Trizol reagent, and RNA quality was checked on an Agilent 2100 Bioanalyzer.

For repertoire sequencing, the TCR beta CDR3 regions were amplified from RNA transcripts. A first-round RT-PCR used HTBI primers with the Qiagen OneStep RT-PCR kit, followed by a second-round multiplex PCR, size selection and purification. Libraries were sequenced paired-end with 100 bp reads on an Illumina HiSeq2000. From the authors' description of their analysis: SOAPnuke was used for read processing, and reads with adapters, uncalled bases, a mean Phred below 15, or no exact constant-primer or identifier match were discarded. COPE v1.2.5 was used to merge the high-quality paired reads. Each unique nucleotide sequence was defined as a clonotype, and clonotypes were aligned to IMGT TRB V, D and J references with MiTCR v1.1. Analysis was restricted to V-J combinations with a frequency above 0.0001, which covered roughly 99% of repertoires. For each V-J combination, a TCR clonal expansion and chaos score was defined as the ratio of F50 clonal expansion to chaos observed in the TCRdist matrix. Welch's t-statistics and random forest were used to reduce features to about a dozen V-J combinations, which were fed into a naive Bayes classifier. The Morisita-Horn index was used to measure how similar the thyroid and blood repertoires were. TCRdb reran the public reads through fastp at Q25 and MiXCR, keeping productive beta chains. CDR3 protein duplicates are merged, each entry listing the most common genes and DNA. TCRdb's processing, not the study's, gives the V and J calls here. The sample table lists hundreds of thousands of distinct CDR3 sequences, over 20% of them with a count of one. Together, the top ten hold about 6.6% of the sample.

Sequencing input: peripheral blood. The rearranged segments are TRBV6-1 and TRBJ1-5, with an unclear D gene assignment. This clonotype was obtained from a woman in her late teens or twenties with stable Graves' hyperthyroidism. Some clones in this sample may be carry-over from other donors' samples. Donor details come from another sample of the same person, matched by shared clones. The CDR3 sequence is CASSGTAGAPNQPQHF. The nucleotide sequence reads as follows: TGTGCCAGCAGTGGCACGGCAGGTGCCCCCAATCAGCCCCAGCATTTT.